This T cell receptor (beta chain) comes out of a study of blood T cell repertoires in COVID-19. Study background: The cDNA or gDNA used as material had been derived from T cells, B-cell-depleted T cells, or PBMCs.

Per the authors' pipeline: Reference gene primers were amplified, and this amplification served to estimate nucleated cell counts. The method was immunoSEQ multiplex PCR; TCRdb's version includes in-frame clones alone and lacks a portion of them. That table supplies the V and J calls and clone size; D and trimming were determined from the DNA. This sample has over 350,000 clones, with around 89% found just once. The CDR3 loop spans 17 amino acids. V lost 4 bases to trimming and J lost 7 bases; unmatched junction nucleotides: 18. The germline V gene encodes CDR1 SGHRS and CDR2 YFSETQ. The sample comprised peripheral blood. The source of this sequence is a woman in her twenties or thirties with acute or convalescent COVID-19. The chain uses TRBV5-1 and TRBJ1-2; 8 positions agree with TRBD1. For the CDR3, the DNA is TGCGCCAGCAGCACAGCAAGCGGTCGGACAGGGTCCTTTGGCTACACCTTC. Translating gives CASSTASGRTGSFGYTF.